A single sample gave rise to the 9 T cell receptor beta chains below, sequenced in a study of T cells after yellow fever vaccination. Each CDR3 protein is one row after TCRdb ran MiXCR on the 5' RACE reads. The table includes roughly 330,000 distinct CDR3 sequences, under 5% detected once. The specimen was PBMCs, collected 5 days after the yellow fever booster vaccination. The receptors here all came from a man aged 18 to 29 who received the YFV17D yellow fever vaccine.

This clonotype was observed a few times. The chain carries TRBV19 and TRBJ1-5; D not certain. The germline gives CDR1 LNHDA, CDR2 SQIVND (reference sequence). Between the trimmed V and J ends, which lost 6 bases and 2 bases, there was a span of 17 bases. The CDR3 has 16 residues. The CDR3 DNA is TGTGCCAGTAGAGGCGCGGGCCATCAGGGCAATCAGCCCCAGCATTTT. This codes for CASRGAGHQGNQPQHF.

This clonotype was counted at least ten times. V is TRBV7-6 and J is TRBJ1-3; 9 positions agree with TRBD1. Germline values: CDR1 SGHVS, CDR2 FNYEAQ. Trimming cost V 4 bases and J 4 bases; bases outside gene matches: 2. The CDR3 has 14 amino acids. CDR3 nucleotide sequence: TGTGCCAGCAGCTCAGGGACAGGGGGAAACACCATATATTTT. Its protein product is CASSSGTGGNTIYF.

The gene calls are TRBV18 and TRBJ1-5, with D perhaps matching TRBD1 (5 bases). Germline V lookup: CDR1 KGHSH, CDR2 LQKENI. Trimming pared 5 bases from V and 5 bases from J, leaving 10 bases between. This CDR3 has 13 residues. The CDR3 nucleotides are TGTGCCAGCTCATCCGACAGATATCAGCCCCAGCATTTT. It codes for CASSSDRYQPQHF.

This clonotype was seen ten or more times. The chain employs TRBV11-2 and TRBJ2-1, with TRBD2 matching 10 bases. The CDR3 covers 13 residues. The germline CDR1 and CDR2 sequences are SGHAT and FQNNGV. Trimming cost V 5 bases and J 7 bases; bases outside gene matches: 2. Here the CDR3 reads CASSTSGENEQFF. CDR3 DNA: TGTGCCAGCAGCACTAGCGGGGAGAATGAGCAGTTCTTC.

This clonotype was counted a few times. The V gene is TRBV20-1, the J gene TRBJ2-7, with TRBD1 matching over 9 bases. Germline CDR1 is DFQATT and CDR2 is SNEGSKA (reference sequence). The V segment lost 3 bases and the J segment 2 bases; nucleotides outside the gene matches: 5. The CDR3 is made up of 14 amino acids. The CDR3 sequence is CSASPQGAPYEQYF. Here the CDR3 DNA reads TGCAGTGCTAGCCCACAGGGGGCACCCTACGAGCAGTACTTC.

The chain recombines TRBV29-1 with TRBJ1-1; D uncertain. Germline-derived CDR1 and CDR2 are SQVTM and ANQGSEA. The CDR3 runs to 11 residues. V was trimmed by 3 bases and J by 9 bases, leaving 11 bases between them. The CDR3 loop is CSVDEQRKAFF. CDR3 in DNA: TGCAGCGTTGATGAGCAGCGCAAAGCTTTCTTT.

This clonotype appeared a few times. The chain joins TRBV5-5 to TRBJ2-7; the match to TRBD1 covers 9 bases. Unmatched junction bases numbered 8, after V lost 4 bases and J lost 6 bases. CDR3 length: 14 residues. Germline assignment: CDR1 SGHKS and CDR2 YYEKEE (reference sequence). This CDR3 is CASSHQGQGSEQYV. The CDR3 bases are TGTGCCAGCAGCCACCAGGGACAGGGAAGCGAGCAGTACGTC.

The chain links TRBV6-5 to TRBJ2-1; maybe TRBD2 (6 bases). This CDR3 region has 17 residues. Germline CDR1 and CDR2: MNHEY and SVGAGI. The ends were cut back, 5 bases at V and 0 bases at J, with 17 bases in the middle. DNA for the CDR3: TGTGCCAGCAGTAGGGGACTGGGGGTCAGCTCCTACAATGAGCAGTTCTTC. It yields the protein CASSRGLGVSSYNEQFF.

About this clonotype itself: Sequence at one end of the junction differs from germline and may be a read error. The CDR3 bases are TGTGCCAGCAGCCTAGCGGGTCTGGGACAGGGTTGGGCAGATACGCAGTATTTT. Translation gives CASSLAGLGQGWADTQYF. The chain couples TRBV7-6 to TRBJ2-3, with D perhaps TRBD1 (9 bases). This CDR3 comprises 18 residues. CDR1 and CDR2 (germline): SGHVS, FNYEAQ.